This TCR beta chain stems from a study of low-dose radiotherapy and immunotherapy resistance in tumors. The overall study: Members of Cohort 1 were treated with 0.5 Gy per fraction every 2 weeks. The prescribed total PTV dose was 6.5 Gy. On an every-two-weeks schedule, patients received intravenous nivolumab 240 mg, along with ipilimumab 1 mg/kg every six weeks.

Per germline, CDR1 DFQATT and CDR2 SNEGSKA (reference sequence). Trimming shortened V by 6 bases and J by 5 bases, and 19 bases separated the two germline ends. CDR3 length: 14 residues. First-strand cDNA relied on TRAV- and TRBV-specific primers spanning alpha and beta chains. The TCRs were subjected to amplification over about 19 PCR cycles employing a constant-region primer in conjunction with a V-primer adapter. MiXCR, applied by TCRdb to the reads, yields one record per CDR3 protein. This sample has 35,000 to 50,000 distinct CDR3 sequences, with roughly 20% found just once. Time point: after trial treatment. Sample treatment: LDRT plus nivolumab, ipilimumab, low-dose cyclophosphamide and aspirin (RACIN trial). Donors were dosed with nivolumab and ipilimumab; they also received aspirin, low-dose cyclophosphamide and low-dose radiotherapy.

This sequence joins TRBV20-1 and TRBJ2-5; D possibly corresponds to TRBD2 (5 bases). The sequences come from PBMCs, collected after low-dose radiotherapy plus immunotherapy. This clonotype originated in a female donor with ovarian cancer. CDR3 protein: CSAHSVEASETQYF. The CDR3 DNA is TGCAGTGCCCACTCCGTGGAGGCGAGTGAGACCCAGTACTTC.